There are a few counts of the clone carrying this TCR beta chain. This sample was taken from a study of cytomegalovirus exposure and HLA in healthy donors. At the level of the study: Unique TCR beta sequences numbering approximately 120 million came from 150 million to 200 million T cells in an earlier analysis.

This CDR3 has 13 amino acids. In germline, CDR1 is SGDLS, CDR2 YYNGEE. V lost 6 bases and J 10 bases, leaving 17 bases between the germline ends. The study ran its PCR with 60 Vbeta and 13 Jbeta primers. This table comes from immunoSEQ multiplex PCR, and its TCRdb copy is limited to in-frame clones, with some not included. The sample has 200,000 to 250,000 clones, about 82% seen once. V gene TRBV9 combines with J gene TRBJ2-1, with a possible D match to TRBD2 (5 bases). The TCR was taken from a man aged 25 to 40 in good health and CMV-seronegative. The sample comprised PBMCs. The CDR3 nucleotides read TGTGCCAGCACCGCAAATCTAGCAAGCGAGCAGTTCTTC. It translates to CASTANLASEQFF. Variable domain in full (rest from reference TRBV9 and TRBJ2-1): DSGVTQTPKHLITATGQRVTLRCSPRSGDLSVYWYQQSLDQGLQFLIQYYNGEERAKGNILERFSAQQFPDLHSELNLSSLELGDSALYFCASTANLASEQFFGPGTRLTVL.